The clone carrying this T cell receptor (beta chain) was observed at least ten times. The antigen is unknown. Generation of TCR cDNA used 5'RACE template switching (which added a universal primer site and UMIs). TCRdb independently ran MiXCR on the 5' RACE reads; one entry per CDR3 protein. The sample records 250,000 or so distinct CDR3 sequences, approximately 3.6% being singletons. These data originate in a study of T cells after yellow fever vaccination. Study summary: Fractions with few cells were prepared using SMART-Seq v4 Ultra Low Input. General study findings and limits: It was a weaker secondary response, yet one that peaked faster, at day 5 versus 15.

From germline, CDR1 is SGHKS and CDR2 YYEKEE (reference sequence). The CDR3 length is 13 residues. Trimming pared 2 bases from V and 6 bases from J, leaving 12 bases between. V gene TRBV5-5 combines with J gene TRBJ2-7, with a weak D call TRBD1 (5 bases). The TCR sequence derives from a man between 18 and 35 years old who received the YFV17D yellow fever vaccine. The sequences come from PBMCs, collected 15 days after the yellow fever booster vaccination. The CDR3 protein is CASSFNRFGEQYF. The CDR3 bases are TGTGCCAGCAGCTTCAACAGGTTTGGCGAGCAGTACTTC.